Listed below are T cell receptor beta chains from one sample, sequenced in a study of cytomegalovirus exposure and HLA in healthy donors. Data came from immunoSEQ multiplex PCR; TCRdb stores just in-frame clones and leaves some out. The sample records about 110,000 clones, about 80% being singletons. Material for sequencing was PBMCs. The receptors were gathered from a woman aged 50 to 65 in good health and CMV-seropositive. Both conserved end residues are trimmed from each CDR3. Fields, in order: clone size, V gene, J gene, CDR3 protein. Expanded clones are given a class, and other clones once, few, many or no size at all.

clone_size: .; v_call: TRBV5-1; j_call: TRBJ2-1; cdr3_aa: ASSFQPQGDGYNEQF
clone_size: .; v_call: TRBV5-6; j_call: TRBJ2-2; cdr3_aa: ASRLVQGGELF
clone_size: .; v_call: TRBV7-9; j_call: TRBJ1-1; cdr3_aa: ASSLGQGEVEAF
clone_size: .; v_call: TRBV5-6; j_call: TRBJ1-5; cdr3_aa: ASSPGPFLGPQH
clone_size: .; v_call: TRBV6-5; j_call: TRBJ2-2; cdr3_aa: ASTRGDTGELF
clone_size: .; v_call: TRBV28; j_call: TRBJ1-6; cdr3_aa: ASSSGGLGSPLH
clone_size: .; v_call: TRBV18; j_call: TRBJ1-5; cdr3_aa: ASSLSGTGDQPQH
clone_size: .; v_call: TRBV6-5; j_call: TRBJ1-3; cdr3_aa: ASSSWGVVGNTIY
clone_size: .; v_call: TRBV7-9; j_call: TRBJ2-3; cdr3_aa: ASSLRDNTDTQY
clone_size: .; v_call: TRBV19; j_call: TRBJ1-1; cdr3_aa: ASSMGDTRGTEAF
clone_size: .; v_call: TRBV18; j_call: TRBJ1-6; cdr3_aa: ASSLTGGSSYNSPLH
clone_size: once; v_call: TRBV5-1; j_call: TRBJ2-1; cdr3_aa: ASSWAGSSYNEQF
clone_size: .; v_call: TRBV7-9; j_call: TRBJ1-4; cdr3_aa: SSSFPGEKLF
clone_size: .; v_call: TRBV5-4; j_call: TRBJ2-7; cdr3_aa: ASSLGASGGLAEQY
clone_size: .; v_call: TRBV7-2; j_call: TRBJ2-5; cdr3_aa: ASSLGWGGDSDGETQY
clone_size: .; v_call: TRBV7-9; j_call: TRBJ2-5; cdr3_aa: ASSPGQGSGETQY
clone_size: few; v_call: TRBV5-1; j_call: TRBJ2-2; cdr3_aa: ASSLVAGVVGELF
clone_size: .; v_call: TRBV7-6; j_call: TRBJ2-1; cdr3_aa: ASSLNRAHNEQF
clone_size: .; v_call: TRBV10-3; j_call: TRBJ2-5; cdr3_aa: AISERVAETQY
clone_size: .; v_call: TRBV7-3; j_call: TRBJ2-3; cdr3_aa: ASSSRGGSTDTQY
clone_size: few; v_call: TRBV2; j_call: TRBJ2-3; cdr3_aa: ASRPQGTDTQY
clone_size: .; v_call: TRBV20-1; j_call: TRBJ2-7; cdr3_aa: SAPDRGKQY
clone_size: few; v_call: TRBV7-9; j_call: TRBJ2-7; cdr3_aa: ASSQGGYEQY